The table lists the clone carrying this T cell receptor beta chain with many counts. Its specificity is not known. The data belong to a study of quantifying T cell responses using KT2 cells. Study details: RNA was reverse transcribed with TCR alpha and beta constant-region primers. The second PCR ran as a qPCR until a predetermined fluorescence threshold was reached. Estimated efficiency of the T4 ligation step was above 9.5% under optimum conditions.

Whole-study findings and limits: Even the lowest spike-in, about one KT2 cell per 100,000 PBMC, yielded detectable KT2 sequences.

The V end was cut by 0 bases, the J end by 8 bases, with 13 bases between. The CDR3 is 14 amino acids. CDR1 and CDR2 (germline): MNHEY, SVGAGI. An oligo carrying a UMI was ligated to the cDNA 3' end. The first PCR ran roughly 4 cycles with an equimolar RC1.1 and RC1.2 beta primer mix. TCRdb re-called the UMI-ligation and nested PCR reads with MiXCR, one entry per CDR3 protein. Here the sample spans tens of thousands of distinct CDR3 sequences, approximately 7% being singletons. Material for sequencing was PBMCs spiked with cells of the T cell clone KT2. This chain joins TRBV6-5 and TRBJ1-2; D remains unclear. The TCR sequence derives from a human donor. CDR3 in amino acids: CASSYSAGNDGYTF. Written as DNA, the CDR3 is TGTGCCAGCAGTTACTCAGCGGGGAATGACGGCTACACCTTC.